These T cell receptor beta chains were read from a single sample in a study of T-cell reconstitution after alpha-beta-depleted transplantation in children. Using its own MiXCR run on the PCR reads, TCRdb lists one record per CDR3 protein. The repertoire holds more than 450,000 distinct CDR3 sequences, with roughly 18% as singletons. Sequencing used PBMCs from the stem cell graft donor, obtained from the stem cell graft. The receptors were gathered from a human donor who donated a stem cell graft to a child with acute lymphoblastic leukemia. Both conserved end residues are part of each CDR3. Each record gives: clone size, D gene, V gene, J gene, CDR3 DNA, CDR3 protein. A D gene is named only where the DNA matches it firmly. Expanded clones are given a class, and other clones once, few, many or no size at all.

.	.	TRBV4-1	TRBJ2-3	TGCGCCAGCAGCCATCCCCCGAAGGGGACAGATACGCAGTATTTT	CASSHPPKGTDTQYF
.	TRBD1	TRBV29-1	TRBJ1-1	TGCAGCGTCTTGGGGAACAGGGGAACTGGGGAAGCTTTCTTT	CSVLGNRGTGEAFF
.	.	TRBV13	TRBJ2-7	TGTGCCAGCAGCTTAGCGGAGAGCTCCTACGAGCAGTACTTC	CASSLAESSYEQYF
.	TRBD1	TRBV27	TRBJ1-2	TGTGCCAGCAGTACCGGGACAGGGGGAAACTATGGCTACACCTTC	CASSTGTGGNYGYTF
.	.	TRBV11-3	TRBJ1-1	TGTGAGGGCAGCATGAACACTGAAGCTTTCTTT	CEGSMNTEAFF
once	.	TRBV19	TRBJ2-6	TGTGCCAGTAGTCCCCGGGACGGCTTCTCTGGGGCCAACGTCCTGACTTTC	CASSPRDGFSGANVLTF
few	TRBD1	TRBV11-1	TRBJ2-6	TGTGCCAGCAGCTGGGCCGGGACAGGGGGCTCTGGGGCCAACGTCCTGACTTTC	CASSWAGTGGSGANVLTF
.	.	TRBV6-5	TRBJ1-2	TGTGCCAGCAGTTTCCCCGGACAGCCCTATGGCTACACCTTC	CASSFPGQPYGYTF
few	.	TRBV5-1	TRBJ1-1	TGCGCCAGCAGCCCCGACATACGCGGCACTGAAGCTTTCTTT	CASSPDIRGTEAFF
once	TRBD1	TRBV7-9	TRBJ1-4	TGTGCCAGCAGCTCTCGAGACAGGGGAGGGATTCGTGAAAAACTGTTTTTT	CASSSRDRGGIREKLFF
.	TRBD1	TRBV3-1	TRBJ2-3	TGTGCCAGCAGCCCCCCGACAGGGGGGCCAGATACGCAGTATTTT	CASSPPTGGPDTQYF
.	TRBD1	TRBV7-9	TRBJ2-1	TGTGCCAGCACCCTCATAGGGGGCTTTGATGAGCAGTTCTTC	CASTLIGGFDEQFF
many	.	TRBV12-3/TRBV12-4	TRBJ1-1	TGTGCCAGCAGTTTCGCGGGACGGGCGAACACTGAAGCTTTCTTT	CASSFAGRANTEAFF
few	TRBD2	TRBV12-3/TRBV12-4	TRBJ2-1	TGTGCCAGCAGTTTAAGGGGAGAGCGGGAGGAGTTCTTC	CASSLRGEREEFF
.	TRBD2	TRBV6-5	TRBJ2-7	TGTGCCAGCAGTTACTCCCTAGCGGGAGCTCTCGAGCAGTACTTC	CASSYSLAGALEQYF
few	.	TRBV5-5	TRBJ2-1	TGTGCCAGCAGTTCGGGACTGACTATCGAGCAGTTCTTC	CASSSGLTIEQFF
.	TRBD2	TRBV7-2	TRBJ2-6	TGTGCCAGCAGCTTGGGGCTAGCGGGAGCAGGTGGGGCCAACGTCCTGACTTTC	CASSLGLAGAGGANVLTF
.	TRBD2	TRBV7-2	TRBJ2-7	TGTGCCAGCAGCCTAACTAGCGGGAGCCACGAGCAGTACTTC	CASSLTSGSHEQYF
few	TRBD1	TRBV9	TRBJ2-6	TGTGCCAGCAGCGTGTCCGGGACAGCTGACTCTGGGGCCAACGTCCTGACTTTC	CASSVSGTADSGANVLTF
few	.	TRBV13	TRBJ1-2	TGTGCCAGCAGCTTAGAGGCGGGATATGGCTACACCTTC	CASSLEAGYGYTF
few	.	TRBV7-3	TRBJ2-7	TGTGCCAGCAGCTTAGGGGACGGTTACGAGCAGTACTTC	CASSLGDGYEQYF
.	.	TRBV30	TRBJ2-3	TGTGCCTGGAGTGGAGGCAGTGGAGATACGCAGTATTTT	CAWSGGSGDTQYF
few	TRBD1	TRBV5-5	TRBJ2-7	TGTGCCAGCAGCTTAGCGACAGGGGATTACGAGCAGTACTTC	CASSLATGDYEQYF
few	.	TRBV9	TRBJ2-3	TGTGCCAGCAGCGTAGAGGGCAGGTTGGGAGATACGCAGTATTTT	CASSVEGRLGDTQYF
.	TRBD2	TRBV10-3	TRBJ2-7	TGTGCCACCTCACGCTTCAACCCTAGCGGGAGTCCCTACGAGCAGTACTTC	CATSRFNPSGSPYEQYF
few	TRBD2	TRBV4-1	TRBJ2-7	TGCGCCAGCCACGGACTAGCGGGAGCCCACGAGCAGTACTTC	CASHGLAGAHEQYF
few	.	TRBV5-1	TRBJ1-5	TGCGCCAGCAGCTTCACAGGGTTAGATCAGCCCCAGCATTTT	CASSFTGLDQPQHF
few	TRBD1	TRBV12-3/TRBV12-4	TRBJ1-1	TGTGCCAGTTACCGACAGGGGGTGTCAGGAGGAGCTTTCTTT	CASYRQGVSGGAFF
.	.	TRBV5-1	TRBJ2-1	TGCGCCAGCAGCTCTCCGGACTCCCCAGAGCGAGAGCAGTTCTTC	CASSSPDSPEREQFF
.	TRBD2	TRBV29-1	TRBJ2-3	TGCAGCGTTGAAGGTTTCAGCGGGAAGAAGAGAGATACGCAGTATTTT	CSVEGFSGKKRDTQYF
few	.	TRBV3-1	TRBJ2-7	TGTGCCAGCAGCCAAGCCGAGGGCGCCTACGAGCAGTACTTC	CASSQAEGAYEQYF
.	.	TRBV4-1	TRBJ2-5	TGCGCCAGCAGCCAAGATGGGTGGGCAGGAATACAAGAGACCCAGTACTTC	CASSQDGWAGIQETQYF
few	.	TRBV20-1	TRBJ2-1	TGCAGTGCGGACTACAATGAGCAGTTCTTC	CSADYNEQFF
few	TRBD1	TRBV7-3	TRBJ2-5	TGTGCCAGCAGCTTAAGGGACAGGGGTGGGCAAGAGACCCAGTACTTC	CASSLRDRGGQETQYF
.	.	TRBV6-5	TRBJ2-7	TGTGCCAGCATTTCCTACGGGACCGGGGCTCTTTCCTACGAGCAGTACTTC	CASISYGTGALSYEQYF
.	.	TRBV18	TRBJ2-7	TGTGCCAGCTCACCACCGCCCCGAGGCGAGCAGTACTTC	CASSPPPRGEQYF
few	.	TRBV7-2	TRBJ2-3	TGTGCCAGCAGCTTAGGAGTCACCAACACAGATACGCAGTATTTT	CASSLGVTNTDTQYF
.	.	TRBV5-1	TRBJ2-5	TGCGCCAGCAGCTTTGGGGTTAACCAAGAGACCCAGTACTTC	CASSFGVNQETQYF
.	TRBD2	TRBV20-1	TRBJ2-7	TGCAGTGCTAGAGATAGGGCGACTAGCGGATACTACGAGCAGTACTTC	CSARDRATSGYYEQYF
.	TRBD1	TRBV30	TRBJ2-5	TGTGCCTGGTCGACCGGGACAGGGTTGGAGACCCAGTACTTC	CAWSTGTGLETQYF
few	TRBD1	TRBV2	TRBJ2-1	TGTGCCAGCAGTTCGGACAGGGCGGCCTACAATGAGCAGTTCTTC	CASSSDRAAYNEQFF
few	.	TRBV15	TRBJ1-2	TGTGCCACCAGCAGAGGTCCGCCAACGGAGGGTGGCTACACCTTC	CATSRGPPTEGGYTF
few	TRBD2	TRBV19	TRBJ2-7	TGTGCCAGTCATCCGGGACTAGCGGGAGTATACGAGCAGTACTTC	CASHPGLAGVYEQYF
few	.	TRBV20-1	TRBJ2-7	TGCAGTGCTAGAGAGAACTCGGGCGGGACCTACGAGCAGTACTTC	CSARENSGGTYEQYF
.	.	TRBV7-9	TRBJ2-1	TGTGCCGGCAGCTTGAACCCGGATAGCTCCTACAATGAGCAGTTCTTC	CAGSLNPDSSYNEQFF
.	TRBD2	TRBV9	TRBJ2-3	TGTGCCAGCAGCGAGGGACTAGCGTCCCCCCATACGCAGTATTTT	CASSEGLASPHTQYF
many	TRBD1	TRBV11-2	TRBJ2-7	TGTGCCAGCAGCACGGGGACAGTCTACGAGCAGTACTTC	CASSTGTVYEQYF
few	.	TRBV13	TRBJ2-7	TGTGCCAGCAGCCCGGCGGACAAGGGAGGTTACGAGCAGTACTTC	CASSPADKGGYEQYF
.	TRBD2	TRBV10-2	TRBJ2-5	TGCGCCAGCAGTGGGACTAGGGAAGGGCAAGAGACCCAGTACTTC	CASSGTREGQETQYF
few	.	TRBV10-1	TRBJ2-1	TGCGCCAGCAGTGAGTCGCACCGACCGACCGAGCAGTTCTTC	CASSESHRPTEQFF
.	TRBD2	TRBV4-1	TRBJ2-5	TGCGCCAGCAGCCAAGAGGACAGCGCGGCTAGCGGGAGTTTAGAGACCCAGTACTTC	CASSQEDSAASGSLETQYF
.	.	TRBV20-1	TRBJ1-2	TGCAGTGCTAGGCCCACAGGGTATGGCTACACCTTC	CSARPTGYGYTF
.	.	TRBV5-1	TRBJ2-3	TGCGCCAGCAGTTTGCTCGGACGGCCAGATACGCAGTACTTT	CASSLLGRPDTQYF
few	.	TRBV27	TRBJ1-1	TGTGCCAGCAACCGCGGTGGGGCCGGGAGAACTGAAGCTTTCTTT	CASNRGGAGRTEAFF
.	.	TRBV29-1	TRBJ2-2	TGCAGCGTTAGTGCGGGAAGGGACACCGGGGAGCTGTTTTTT	CSVSAGRDTGELFF
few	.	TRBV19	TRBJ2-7	TGTGCCAGTAGTATCTCTCCCGGGGTTCAGGAGCAGTACTTC	CASSISPGVQEQYF